This T cell receptor (beta chain) was profiled in a study of cytomegalovirus exposure and HLA in healthy donors. PCR employed 60 Vbeta and 13 Jbeta primers. Sequenced by immunoSEQ multiplex PCR; TCRdb stores in-frame clones only, minus some. The data contain 150,000 to 170,000 clones, 65% to 80% of them singletons. V lost 0 bases and J 1 base, leaving 5 bases between the germline ends. The CDR3 contains 13 residues. CDR1 is GTSNPN, CDR2 SVGIG, per germline (reference sequence). This sequence joins TRBV30 and TRBJ2-3; no clear D. This TCR came from a middle-aged woman in good health and CMV-seronegative. Sequenced input: PBMCs. In DNA, the CDR3 is TGTGCCTGGAGTGTAACAGGCACAGATACGCAGTATTTT. Its translation: CAWSVTGTDTQYF. The full variable domain, its missing parts supplied by reference TRBV30 and TRBJ2-3, is SQTIHQWPATLVQPVGSPLSLECTVEGTSNPNLYWYRQAAGRGLQLLFYSVGIGQISSEVPQNLSASRPQDRQFILSSKKLLLSDSGFYLCAWSVTGTDTQYFGPGTRLTVL.